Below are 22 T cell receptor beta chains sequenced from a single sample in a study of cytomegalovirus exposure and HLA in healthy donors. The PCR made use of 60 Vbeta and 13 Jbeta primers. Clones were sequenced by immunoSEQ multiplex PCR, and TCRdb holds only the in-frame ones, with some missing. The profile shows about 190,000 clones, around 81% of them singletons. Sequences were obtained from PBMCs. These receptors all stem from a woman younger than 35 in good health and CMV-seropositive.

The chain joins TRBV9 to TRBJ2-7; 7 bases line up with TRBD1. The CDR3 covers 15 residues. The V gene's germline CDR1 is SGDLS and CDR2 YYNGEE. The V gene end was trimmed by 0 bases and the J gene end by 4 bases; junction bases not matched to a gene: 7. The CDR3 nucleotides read TGTGCCAGCAGCGTAGGAGGGGACAGAACATACGAGCAGTACTTC. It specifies CASSVGGDRTYEQYF.

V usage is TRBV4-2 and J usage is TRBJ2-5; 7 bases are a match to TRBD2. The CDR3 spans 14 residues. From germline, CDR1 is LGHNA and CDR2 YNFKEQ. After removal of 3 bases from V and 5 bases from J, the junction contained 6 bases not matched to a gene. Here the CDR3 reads CASSHYHGRETQYF. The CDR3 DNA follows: TGTGCCAGCAGCCACTACCACGGGAGGGAGACCCAGTACTTC.

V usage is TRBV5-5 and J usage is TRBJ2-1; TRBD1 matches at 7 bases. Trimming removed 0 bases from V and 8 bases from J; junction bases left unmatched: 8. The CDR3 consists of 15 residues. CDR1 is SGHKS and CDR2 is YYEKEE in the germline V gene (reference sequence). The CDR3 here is CASSLGQGRGDEQFF. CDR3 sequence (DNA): TGTGCCAGCAGCTTGGGACAGGGTAGGGGCGATGAGCAGTTCTTC.

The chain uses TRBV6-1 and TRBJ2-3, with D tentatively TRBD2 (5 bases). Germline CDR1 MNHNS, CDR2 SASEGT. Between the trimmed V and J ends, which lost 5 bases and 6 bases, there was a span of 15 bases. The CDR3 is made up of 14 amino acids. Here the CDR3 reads CASSSPRGSDTQYF. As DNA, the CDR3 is TGTGCCAGCAGTTCGCCCCGGGGTTCCGATACGCAGTATTTT.

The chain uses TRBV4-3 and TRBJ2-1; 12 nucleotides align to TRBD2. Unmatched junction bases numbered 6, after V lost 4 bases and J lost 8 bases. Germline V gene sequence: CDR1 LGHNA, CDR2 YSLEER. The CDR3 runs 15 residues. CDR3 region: CASSLSSGGADEQFF. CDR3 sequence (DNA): TGCGCCAGCAGCCTGTCTAGCGGGGGGGCGGATGAGCAGTTCTTC.

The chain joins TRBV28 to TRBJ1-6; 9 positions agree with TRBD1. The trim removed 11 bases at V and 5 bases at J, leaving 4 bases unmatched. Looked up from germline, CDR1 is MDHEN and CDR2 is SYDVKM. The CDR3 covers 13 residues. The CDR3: CAGQGRNNSPLHF. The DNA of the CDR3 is TGTGCCGGACAGGGGAGGAATAATTCACCCCTCCACTTT.

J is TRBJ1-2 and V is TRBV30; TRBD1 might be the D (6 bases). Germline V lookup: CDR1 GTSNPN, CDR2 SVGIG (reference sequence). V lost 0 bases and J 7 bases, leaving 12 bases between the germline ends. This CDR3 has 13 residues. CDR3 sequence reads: CAWSVLTGSGYTF. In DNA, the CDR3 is TGTGCCTGGAGTGTACTCACAGGGAGTGGCTACACCTTC.

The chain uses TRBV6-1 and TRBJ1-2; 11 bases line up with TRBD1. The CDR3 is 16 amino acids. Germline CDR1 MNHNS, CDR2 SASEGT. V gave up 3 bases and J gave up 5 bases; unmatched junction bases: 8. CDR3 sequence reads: CASSDLLRDRGYGYTF. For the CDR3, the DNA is TGTGCCAGCAGTGACTTATTGAGGGACAGGGGGTATGGCTACACCTTC.

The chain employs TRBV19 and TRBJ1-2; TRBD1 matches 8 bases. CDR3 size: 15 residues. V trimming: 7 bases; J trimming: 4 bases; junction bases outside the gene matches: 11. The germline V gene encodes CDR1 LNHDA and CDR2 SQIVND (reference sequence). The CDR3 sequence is CASNPDRVRVYGYTF. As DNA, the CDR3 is TGTGCCAGTAACCCGGACAGGGTGAGGGTCTATGGCTACACCTTC.

The CDR3 nucleotides are TGTGCCAGCAGTTTAGCACAGGGGAGGAATCATGGCTACACCTTC. Its translation: CASSLAQGRNHGYTF. This sequence joins TRBV28 and TRBJ1-2; TRBD1 aligns across 7 bases. The V gene end was trimmed by 2 bases and the J gene end by 6 bases; junction bases not matched to a gene: 9. CDR3 length: 15 amino acids. CDR1 and CDR2 (germline): MDHEN, SYDVKM.

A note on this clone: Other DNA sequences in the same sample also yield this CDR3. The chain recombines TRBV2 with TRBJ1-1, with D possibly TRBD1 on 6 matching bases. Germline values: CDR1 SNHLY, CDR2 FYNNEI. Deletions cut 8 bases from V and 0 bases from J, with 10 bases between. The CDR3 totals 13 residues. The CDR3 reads CASLDSMNTEAFF. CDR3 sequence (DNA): TGTGCCAGCCTGGACAGCATGAACACTGAAGCTTTCTTT. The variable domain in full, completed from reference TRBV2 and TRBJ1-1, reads EPEVTQTPSHQVTQMGQEVILRCVPISNHLYFYWYRQILGQKVEFLVSFYNNEISEKSEIFDDQFSVERPDGSNFTLKIRSTKLEDSAMYFCASLDSMNTEAFFGQGTRLTVV.

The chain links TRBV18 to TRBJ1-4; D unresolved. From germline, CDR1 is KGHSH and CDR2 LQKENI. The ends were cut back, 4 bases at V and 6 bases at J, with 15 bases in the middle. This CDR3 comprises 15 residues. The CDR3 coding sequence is TGTGCCAGCTCACTCCTGAACCGCCGGGATGAAAAACTGTTTTTT. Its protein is CASSLLNRRDEKLFF.

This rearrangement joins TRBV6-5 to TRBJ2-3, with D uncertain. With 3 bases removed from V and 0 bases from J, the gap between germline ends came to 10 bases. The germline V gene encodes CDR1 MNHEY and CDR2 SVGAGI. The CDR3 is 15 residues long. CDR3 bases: TGTGCCAGCAGTTATACCGACGGGAGCACAGATACGCAGTATTTT. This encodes CASSYTDGSTDTQYF.

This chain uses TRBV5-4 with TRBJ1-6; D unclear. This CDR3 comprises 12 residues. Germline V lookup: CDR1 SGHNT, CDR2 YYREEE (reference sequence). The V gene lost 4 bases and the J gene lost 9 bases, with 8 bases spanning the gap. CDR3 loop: CASSPLGSPLHF. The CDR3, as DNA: TGTGCCAGCAGCCCCCTCGGTTCACCCCTCCACTTT.

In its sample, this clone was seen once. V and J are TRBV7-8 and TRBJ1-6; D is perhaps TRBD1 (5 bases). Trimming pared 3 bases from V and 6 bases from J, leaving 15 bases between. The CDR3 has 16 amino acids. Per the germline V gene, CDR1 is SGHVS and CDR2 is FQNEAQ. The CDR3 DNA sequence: TGTGCCAGCAGCTTTACGGCAGGGTTATTTAATTCACCCCTCCACTTT. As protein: CASSFTAGLFNSPLHF.

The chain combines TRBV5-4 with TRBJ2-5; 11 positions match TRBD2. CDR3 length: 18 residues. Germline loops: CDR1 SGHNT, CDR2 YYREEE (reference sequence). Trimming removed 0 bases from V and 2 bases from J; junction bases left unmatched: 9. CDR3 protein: CASSLGIAGGIEQETQYF. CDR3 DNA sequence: TGTGCCAGCAGCTTGGGAATAGCGGGGGGGATAGAGCAAGAGACCCAGTACTTC. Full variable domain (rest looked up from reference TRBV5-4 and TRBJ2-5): ETGVTQSPTHLIKTRGQQVTLRCSSQSGHNTVSWYQQALGQGPQFIFQYYREEENGRGNFPPRFSGLQFPNYSSELNVNALELDDSALYLCASSLGIAGGIEQETQYFGPGTRLLVL.

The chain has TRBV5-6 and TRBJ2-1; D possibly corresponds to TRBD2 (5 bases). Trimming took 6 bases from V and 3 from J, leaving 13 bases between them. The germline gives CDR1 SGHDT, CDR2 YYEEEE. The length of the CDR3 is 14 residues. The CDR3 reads CASTGLSLYNEQFF. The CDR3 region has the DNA TGTGCCAGCACTGGACTTTCCCTCTACAATGAGCAGTTCTTC.

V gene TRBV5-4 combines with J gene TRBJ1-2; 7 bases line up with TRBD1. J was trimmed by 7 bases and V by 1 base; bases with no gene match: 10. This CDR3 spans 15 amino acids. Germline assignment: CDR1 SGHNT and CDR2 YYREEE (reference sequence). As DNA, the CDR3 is TGTGCCAGCAGCTTGCGGGGACAGAGCCTGTCTGGCTACACCTTC. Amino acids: CASSLRGQSLSGYTF.

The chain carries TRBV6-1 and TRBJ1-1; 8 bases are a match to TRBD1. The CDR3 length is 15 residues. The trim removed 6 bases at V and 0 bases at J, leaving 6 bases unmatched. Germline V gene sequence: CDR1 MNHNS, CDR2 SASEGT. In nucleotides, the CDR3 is TGTGCCAGCAGGACAAGACAGGGGCTGAACACTGAAGCTTTCTTT. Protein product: CASRTRQGLNTEAFF.

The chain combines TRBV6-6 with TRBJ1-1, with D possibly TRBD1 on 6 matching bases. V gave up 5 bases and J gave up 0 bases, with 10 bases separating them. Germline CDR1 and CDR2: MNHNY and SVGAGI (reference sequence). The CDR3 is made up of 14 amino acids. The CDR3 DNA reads TGTGCCAGCAGTCTTACAGGGATGAACACTGAAGCTTTCTTT. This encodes CASSLTGMNTEAFF.

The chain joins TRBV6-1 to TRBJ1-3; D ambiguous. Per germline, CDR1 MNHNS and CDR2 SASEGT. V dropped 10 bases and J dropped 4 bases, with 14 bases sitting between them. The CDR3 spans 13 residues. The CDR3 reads CATGRGWGNTIYF. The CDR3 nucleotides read TGTGCCACCGGGCGGGGATGGGGAAACACCATATATTTT.

Here the CDR3 DNA reads TGTGCCAGCAGCCGAGAGGGGGTGGGGTTCTTC. Its protein product is CASSREGVGFF. The chain has TRBV11-3 and TRBJ2-1; perhaps TRBD1 as D (6 bases). The CDR3 has 11 residues. V was cut by 5 bases and J by 15 bases, with 14 bases left in between. Per the germline V gene, CDR1 is SGHNT and CDR2 is YENEEA.